The clone carrying this T cell receptor beta chain has a single count. The target antigen is unknown. Trimming removed 5 bases at V and 6 bases at J, with 8 bases between. Germline V lookup: CDR1 LNHDA, CDR2 SQIVND (reference sequence). This CDR3 contains 12 residues. These data come from a study of chemoradiotherapy in HPV16-positive cancers. Across the whole study: A couple of HPV16-positive patients' cells yielded candidate HPV-specific clones and common motifs. The study's findings and limits: Non-HPV-specific T cells did not expand in tumors during treatment, whereas candidate HPV-specific clones and E7-related motifs did. Functional assays defining HPV-specific T cells used only two HPV16-positive patients. For HPV16-positive patients, expanding HPV-responsive T cells associated with longer recurrence-free survival.

Assay: immunoSEQ multiplex PCR; the TCRdb copy retains only in-frame clones and omits some. The data contain some 20,000 clones, 73% of them singletons. The specimen was taken from a patient who underwent chemoradiotherapy. The clonotype originates from a human donor with HPV-associated anogenital cancer. The chain is built from TRBV19 and TRBJ1-5; D not certain. CDR3 sequence reads: CASSRAFQPQHF. The CDR3 DNA reads TGTGCCAGTAGTCGGGCTTTTCAGCCCCAGCATTTT. The whole variable domain, filled in from reference TRBV19 and TRBJ1-5, reads DGGITQSPKYLFRKEGQNVTLSCEQNLNHDAMYWYRQDPGQGLRLIYYSQIVNDFQKGDIAEGYSVSREKKESFPLTVTSAQKNPTAFYLCASSRAFQPQHFGDGTRLSIL.